These 16 T cell receptor beta chains share one sample of origin, sequenced in a study of blood T cells in healthy people across ages. For the second PCR, which ran for 7 to 11 cycles, a sample-barcoded 5' primer and a J-beta primer mix were used. TCRdb fed the 5' RACE reads into MiXCR, producing one record per CDR3 protein. This table holds some 1,500,000 distinct CDR3 sequences, 35% to 45% found once. The sequenced material came from blood. These receptors were collected from a woman in her late teens or twenties in good health.

This clonotype was counted between two and nine times. This rearrangement joins TRBV2 to TRBJ2-3; D could derive from TRBD1 or TRBD2 (5 bases each). Trimming stripped 8 bases from V and 6 bases from J, with 9 bases between. The germline V gene has CDR1 SNHLY and CDR2 FYNNEI. This CDR3 region has 11 residues. DNA of the CDR3: TGTGCCAGCGGGGGTTGGGATACGCAGTATTTT. Protein product: CASGGWDTQYF.

This clonotype was picked up many times. The chain couples TRBV29-1 to TRBJ2-1; D tentatively reads TRBD1 or TRBD2 (5 bases each). CDR1 SQVTM and CDR2 ANQGSEA come from the germline V gene. The V gene lost 4 bases and the J gene lost 10 bases, with 8 bases spanning the gap. The CDR3 covers 10 residues. The CDR3 is CSVVWGEQFF. The CDR3 DNA sequence: TGCAGCGTTGTTTGGGGGGAGCAGTTCTTC.

J is TRBJ2-7 and V is TRBV11-2, with 9 bases lining up with TRBD1. The J segment lost 2 bases and the V segment lost 7 bases, leaving 9 bases of the junction unmatched. Germline V gene lookup returns CDR1 SGHAT and CDR2 FQNNGV. There are 15 residues in the CDR3. The CDR3 loop reads CASNRPGTGTYEQYF. The DNA of the CDR3 is TGTGCCAGCAACCGACCCGGGACAGGGACCTACGAGCAGTACTTC.

The rearrangement joins TRBV18 to TRBJ1-1; 8 bases line up with TRBD1. The J segment lost 3 bases and the V segment lost 1 base, leaving 4 bases of the junction unmatched. Germline assignment: CDR1 KGHSH and CDR2 LQKENI. The CDR3 is 15 amino acids. The CDR3 sequence: CASSPQKDRDTEAFF. The CDR3 DNA follows: TGTGCCAGCTCACCACAGAAGGACAGGGACACTGAAGCTTTCTTT.

This chain joins TRBV30 and TRBJ1-6, with D perhaps matching TRBD1 (5 bases). Trimming removed 2 bases from V and 10 bases from J, with 12 bases in between. CDR1 and CDR2 (germline): GTSNPN, SVGIG (reference sequence). This CDR3 has 13 residues. CDR3 amino acids: CAWSTGGSSPLHF. The CDR3 nucleotides are TGTGCCTGGAGTACGGGGGGTAGCTCACCCCTCCACTTT.

The CDR3 here is CASSLPGQVDGYTF. As DNA, the CDR3 is TGTGCCAGCAGTTTACCCGGACAGGTGGATGGCTACACCTTC. The gene calls are TRBV12-3 or TRBV12-4 and TRBJ1-2; 7 positions match TRBD1. The CDR3 totals 14 residues. V was pared by 2 bases and J by 6 bases, with 6 bases of the junction left unmatched.

This clonotype appeared a few times. The chain links TRBV20-1 to TRBJ2-4, with D possibly matching TRBD2 (5 bases). Trimming left V 2 bases short and J 13 bases short, with 15 bases between. Germline CDR1 is DFQATT and CDR2 is SNEGSKA (reference sequence). The CDR3 is made up of 12 amino acids. This chain's CDR3 is CSARIVPGEQYF. The DNA for the CDR3 is TGCAGTGCTAGAATAGTCCCTGGGGAGCAGTACTTC.

This chain links TRBV7-2 with TRBJ2-7; TRBD2 might be the D (6 bases). Trimming stripped 1 base from V and 7 bases from J, with 23 bases between. CDR3 size: 17 residues. Germline V CDR1 and CDR2: SGHTA, FQGNSA. The CDR3 DNA is TGTGCCAGCAGCTTAGTTGCGGGACGCAGCTCCTACAATGAGCAGTACTTC. Translating gives CASSLVAGRSSYNEQYF.

This chain connects TRBV5-6 to TRBJ2-5; 10 bases are a match to TRBD2. With V trimmed by 0 bases and J by 3 bases, 8 bases remained unmatched. This CDR3 spans 17 amino acids. Germline loops: CDR1 SGHDT, CDR2 YYEEEE. The CDR3 protein is CASSLAGAGGRKETQYF. The CDR3 nucleotides are TGTGCCAGCAGCTTGGCCGGAGCGGGAGGGAGAAAAGAGACCCAGTACTTC.

The rearrangement links TRBV12-3 or TRBV12-4 to TRBJ1-2, with 7 bases fitting TRBD1. The CDR3 spans 16 residues. With 8 bases clipped from V and 7 bases from J, the junction kept 19 bases outside the gene matches. DNA of the CDR3: TGTGCCAGCGGTACAACAGGGGCCCCCTCCTCTTTTGGCTACACCTTC. This sequence encodes CASGTTGAPSSFGYTF.

This chain links TRBV29-1 with TRBJ1-2; 7 positions match TRBD1. Trimming removed 4 bases from V and 6 bases from J; junction bases left unmatched: 8. Germline V gene data show CDR1 as SQVTM and CDR2 as ANQGSEA. The CDR3 contains 13 residues. CDR3 sequence: CSVGEQGWDGYTF. The CDR3 DNA follows: TGCAGCGTTGGGGAACAGGGGTGGGATGGCTACACCTTC.

The V gene is TRBV2, the J gene TRBJ1-5; D not certain. Between the trimmed V and J ends, which lost 7 bases and 0 bases, there was a span of 16 bases. Germline CDR1 is SNHLY and CDR2 is FYNNEI. The length of the CDR3 is 16 residues. CDR3 bases: TGTGCCAGCAAGGGCCTCTTTCCTTATAGCAATCAGCCCCAGCATTTT. Translation gives CASKGLFPYSNQPQHF.

This clonotype was picked up many times. This may be a read error: a much more frequent sequence differs by one nucleotide. The chain employs TRBV7-2 and TRBJ2-3, with D hard to call. The CDR3 is 14 residues long. Between the trimmed V and J ends, which lost 5 bases and 4 bases, there was a span of 13 bases. Germline lookup yields CDR1 SGHTA and CDR2 FQGNSA. The chain's CDR3 is CASSVERPPDTQYF. The CDR3 bases are TGTGCCAGCAGCGTAGAAAGGCCCCCAGATACGCAGTATTTT.

The gene calls are TRBV4-1 and TRBJ1-6, with D perhaps TRBD1 (5 bases). The CDR3 extends over 15 amino acids. V lost 4 bases, J lost 8 bases, and 15 bases lay in between. Germline CDR1 is MGHRA and CDR2 is YSYEKL. The chain's CDR3 is CASSLGTPRHSPLHF. In nucleotides, the CDR3 is TGCGCCAGCAGCCTGGGGACTCCTCGTCATTCACCCCTCCACTTT.

This chain uses TRBV14 with TRBJ1-4; TRBD1 might be the D (5 bases). Between the trimmed V and J ends, which lost 6 bases and 5 bases, there was a span of 10 bases. The germline V gene has CDR1 SGHDN and CDR2 FVKESK. The CDR3 is 13 amino acids. The DNA of the CDR3 is TGTGCCAGCAGGAGACAGTTAAATGAAAAACTGTTTTTT. It is translated as CASRRQLNEKLFF. The full variable domain, in which reference TRBV14 and TRBJ1-4 provide the parts outside the CDR3, is EAGVTQFPSHSVIEKGQTVTLRCDPISGHDNLYWYRRVMGKEIKFLLHFVKESKQDESGMPNNRFLAERTGGTYSTLKVQPAELEDSGVYFCASRRQLNEKLFFGSGTQLSVL.

The rearrangement joins TRBV11-3 to TRBJ2-5; no reliable D call. The germline V gene has CDR1 SGHNT and CDR2 YENEEA. This CDR3 comprises 13 residues. Trimming cost V 3 bases and J 5 bases, with 10 bases left between them. As DNA, the CDR3 is TGTGCCAGCAGCTTGCCACCCGAGGAGACCCAGTACTTC. Translated, it gives CASSLPPEETQYF.